One TCR beta chain is described in this entry. Its antigen is unidentified. This CDR3 region has 18 residues. The data belong to a study of siplizumab effects on memory and regulatory T cells. Overall study results and limits: Siplizumab cultures yielded proliferating Tregs whose suppressive function was not confirmed. Alloreactive CD4+ clones that could be mapped were on average about 69% Treg-derived with siplizumab, against about 25% in controls.

This table comes from immunoSEQ multiplex PCR, and its TCRdb copy is limited to in-frame clones, with some not included. Among about 110,000 clones listed, approximately 90% were seen once. The TCR sequence derives from a human donor in good health. The chain links TRBV7-5 to TRBJ2-1; TRBD2 was called by the table and not checked on the DNA. TRBV7-5 is given as a pseudogene. Input material: Tregs sorted from blood. The DNA of the CDR3 is TGTGCCAGAAGCATCACCGGGACTAGCGGGGAATCCTACAATGAGCAGTTCTTC. It is translated as CARSITGTSGESYNEQFF.